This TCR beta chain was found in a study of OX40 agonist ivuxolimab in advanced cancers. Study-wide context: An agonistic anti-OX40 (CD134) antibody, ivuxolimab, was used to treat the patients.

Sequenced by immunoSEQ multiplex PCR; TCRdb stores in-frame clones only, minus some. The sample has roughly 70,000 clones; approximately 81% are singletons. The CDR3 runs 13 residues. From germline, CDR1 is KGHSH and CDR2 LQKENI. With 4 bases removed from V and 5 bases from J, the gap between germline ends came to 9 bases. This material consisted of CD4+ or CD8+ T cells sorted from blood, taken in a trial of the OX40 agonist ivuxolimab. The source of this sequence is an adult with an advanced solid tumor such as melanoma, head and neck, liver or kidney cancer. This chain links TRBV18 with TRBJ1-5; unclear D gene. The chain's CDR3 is CASSLGVDQPQHF. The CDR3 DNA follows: TGTGCCAGCTCACTCGGGGTGGATCAGCCCCAGCATTTT.